The 22 T cell receptor beta chains given below trace back to one sample, sequenced in a study of radiation and T cells in renal cell carcinoma (dated by TCRdb to 2020 to 2022). What the time point label conveys for this sample: baseline pretreatment blood. In light of the paper, this sample's treatment or condition label describes: 15 Gy SBRT to primary tumor, nephrectomy 4 weeks later. Receptor libraries were prepared by the immunoSEQ multiplex PCR assay. This immuneACCESS table, as held by TCRdb, lists in-frame sequences with V and J called but not all clones. Of the missing ones, under half trace to an unresolved V gene in checked studies; the others have no known cause. The sample data list 120,000 to 150,000 clones, and less than 90% of these were observed just once. The ten largest clonotypes hold approximately 4% of the sample. The sample in question was blood, obtained from a patient whose treatment included radiotherapy and nephrectomy. All receptors derive from a woman between 65 and 79 years old with renal cell carcinoma.

The rearrangement links TRBV7-2 to TRBJ1-5, with D maybe TRBD1 (5 bases). The CDR3 has 15 amino acids. Trimming removed 5 bases at V and 6 bases at J, with 17 bases between. Germline CDR1 SGHTA, CDR2 FQGNSA. The CDR3 DNA is TGTGCCAGCAGCCCATCAGGGTTGGGGGGTCAGCCCCAGCATTTT. Its translation is CASSPSGLGGQPQHF. Based on the CDR3 plus reference TRBV7-2 and TRBJ1-5, the full variable domain is GAGVSQSPSNKVTEKGKDVELRCDPISGHTALYWYRQSLGQGLEFLIYFQGNSAPDKSGLPSDRFSAERTGGSVSTLTIQRTQQEDSAVYLCASSPSGLGGQPQHFGDGTRLSIL.

This rearrangement joins TRBV1 to TRBJ1-5; the D call of TRBD1 is as the table states it, not checked on the DNA. TRBV1 is a listed pseudogene. The CDR3 covers 18 residues. This CDR3 is CTSSQDRGRQGSDQPQHF. Written as DNA, the CDR3 is TGCACCAGCAGCCAAGATAGGGGCAGACAGGGCTCTGATCAGCCCCAGCATTTT.

This chain's CDR3 is CASSLTGGTDTQYF. CDR3 bases: TGTGCCAGCAGTTTAACGGGGGGCACAGATACGCAGTATTTT. V and J are TRBV27 and TRBJ2-3; D might be TRBD2 (6 bases). Germline V lookup: CDR1 MNHEY, CDR2 SMNVEV (reference sequence). The CDR3 runs to 14 residues. The ends were cut back, 2 bases at V and 1 base at J, with 7 bases in the middle.

This chain joins TRBV7-2 and TRBJ2-3; D gene unclear. V was pared by 4 bases and J by 2 bases, with 13 bases between. The CDR3 covers 15 residues. Germline V gene data show CDR1 as SGHTA and CDR2 as FQGNSA. The CDR3 sequence: CASSSQGNPTDTQYF. CDR3 nucleotides: TGTGCCAGCAGCTCACAAGGGAACCCCACAGATACGCAGTATTTT.

The chain employs TRBV9 and TRBJ2-2; TRBD1 matches at 8 bases. After removal of 5 bases from V and 3 bases from J, the junction contained 6 bases not matched to a gene. Germline V gene sequence: CDR1 SGDLS, CDR2 YYNGEE. The CDR3 is 15 residues long. The CDR3 DNA reads as TGTGCCAGCAGAGGACAGGGCGGGGACACCGGGGAGCTGTTTTTT. Its protein product is CASRGQGGDTGELFF.

This chain joins TRBV19 and TRBJ2-5; tentative D call: TRBD2 (6 bases). This CDR3 is built from 15 residues. CDR1 is LNHDA and CDR2 is SQIVND in the germline V gene (reference sequence). V lost 8 bases and J lost 4, with 20 bases in between. CDR3 region: CASSGGLGGRETQYF. CDR3 in DNA: TGTGCCAGTTCCGGGGGTTTGGGGGGACGAGAGACCCAGTACTTC.

The chain combines TRBV9 with TRBJ2-7; D perhaps matches TRBD2 (6 bases). V shed 3 bases and J shed 4 bases, with 14 bases lying between them. The germline V gene has CDR1 SGDLS and CDR2 YYNGEE. CDR3 length: 14 amino acids. The CDR3 sequence: CASSAPGLSYEQYF. The CDR3 DNA reads TGTGCCAGCAGCGCTCCGGGACTTAGTTACGAGCAGTACTTC.

The chain recombines TRBV5-1 with TRBJ2-1; perhaps TRBD1 as D (7 bases). The V and J ends lost 4 bases and 6 bases respectively, with 14 bases between them. The CDR3 has 14 residues. Germline assignment: CDR1 SGHRS and CDR2 YFSETQ. CDR3 in DNA: TGCGCCAGCAGCCAGGGGGGCAAAGGCAATGAGCAGTTCTTC. Protein: CASSQGGKGNEQFF.

The chain joins TRBV4-3 to TRBJ1-1; D call uncertain. CDR1 is LGHNA, CDR2 YSLEER, per germline. V was pared by 0 bases and J by 3 bases, with 11 bases between. CDR3 length: 15 residues. CDR3 loop: CASSQDQGIYTEAFF. CDR3 DNA: TGCGCCAGCAGCCAAGATCAAGGAATTTACACTGAAGCTTTCTTT.

The chain joins TRBV7-2 to TRBJ2-3; D gene uncertain. This CDR3 is built from 14 residues. The ends were cut back, 1 base at V and 6 bases at J, with 11 bases in the middle. The germline CDR1 and CDR2 sequences are SGHTA and FQGNSA. CDR3 residues: CASSLVRRVDTQYF. DNA for the CDR3: TGTGCCAGCAGCTTAGTCCGCCGGGTGGATACGCAGTATTTT.

The CDR3 nucleotides read TGTGCCAGCAGTACGGGACAGGGGCCAACTAATGAAAAACTGTTTTTT. Translated: CASSTGQGPTNEKLFF. The V and J genes are TRBV6-6 and TRBJ1-4; 10 nucleotides agree with TRBD1. Unmatched junction bases numbered 3, after V lost 5 bases and J lost 0 bases. Per the germline V gene, CDR1 is MNHNY and CDR2 is SVGAGI (reference sequence). CDR3 length: 16 residues.

CDR3 amino acids: CASSTDTVSTDTQYF. CDR3 nucleotide sequence: TGTGCCAGCAGTACGGACACCGTTAGCACAGATACGCAGTATTTT. The chain couples TRBV27 to TRBJ2-3, with D possibly matching TRBD1 (5 bases). This CDR3 spans 15 amino acids. V lost 5 bases and J 0 bases, leaving 12 bases between the germline ends. Germline CDR1 and CDR2: MNHEY and SMNVEV (reference sequence).

The rearrangement uses TRBV9 and TRBJ2-3; TRBD1 or TRBD2 may be the D gene (6 bases each). CDR3 length: 15 residues. Germline CDR1 is SGDLS and CDR2 is YYNGEE. The germline V and J ends were trimmed by 0 bases and 6 bases, with 14 bases remaining between them. The CDR3 nucleotides read TGTGCCAGCAGCGTAGATCGTCAGGGGAGGGATACGCAGTATTTT. As protein: CASSVDRQGRDTQYF.

V and J are TRBV7-2 and TRBJ2-1, with a tentative D call TRBD1 (6 bases). From germline, CDR1 is SGHTA and CDR2 FQGNSA. The CDR3 spans 14 residues. V was pared by 6 bases and J by 4 bases, with 13 bases between. CDR3 in amino acids: CASSSYGTYNEQFF. The CDR3, as DNA: TGTGCCAGCAGTTCATACGGGACATACAATGAGCAGTTCTTC.

V usage is TRBV5-4 and J usage is TRBJ2-3; 9 nucleotides agree with TRBD2. The V gene's germline CDR1 is SGHNT and CDR2 YYREEE (reference sequence). The CDR3 totals 15 residues. The trim removed 0 bases at V and 7 bases at J, leaving 6 bases unmatched. DNA of the CDR3: TGTGCCAGCAGCTTGGTTGCGGGGGGGCCGAATACGCAGTATTTT. Residues: CASSLVAGGPNTQYF.

This chain joins TRBV6-5 and TRBJ1-4; 10 nucleotides match TRBD1. Germline trimming cut 5 bases from V and 7 bases from J; bases unmatched to any gene: 1. This CDR3 has 13 residues. Germline V gives CDR1 MNHEY, CDR2 SVGAGI. CDR3 sequence: CASSRDRGEKLFF. The CDR3 coding sequence is TGTGCCAGCAGTCGGGACAGGGGTGAAAAACTGTTTTTT.

This chain uses TRBV19 with TRBJ2-2; 10 nucleotides align to TRBD2. This CDR3 is 16 amino acids long. CDR1 LNHDA and CDR2 SQIVND come from the germline V gene (reference sequence). The V segment lost 5 bases and the J segment 6 bases; nucleotides outside the gene matches: 9. The CDR3 bases are TGTGCCAGTAGTCCACAAAGCGGGGGGGCCCCCGGGGAGCTGTTTTTT. It codes for CASSPQSGGAPGELFF.

This clone was seen only a few times. The chain carries TRBV7-2 and TRBJ2-1, with D perhaps TRBD2 (7 bases). The CDR3 is 15 amino acids. V lost 5 bases and J 6 bases, leaving 17 bases between the germline ends. CDR1 is SGHTA and CDR2 is FQGNSA in the germline V gene. The CDR3 DNA is TGTGCCAGCAGCAAGGGGGGGCTAAACGTCAATGAGCAGTTCTTC. Translating it yields CASSKGGLNVNEQFF.

This chain links TRBV2 with TRBJ1-1; 9 bases map to TRBD1. The CDR3 extends over 15 amino acids. Germline V CDR1 and CDR2: SNHLY, FYNNEI. V shed 7 bases and J 5 bases; nucleotides not matched to a gene: 11. The CDR3 bases are TGTGCCAGCACGAAGGGACAGGGTAGAGGAACTGAAGCTTTCTTT. Amino acid sequence: CASTKGQGRGTEAFF.

V is TRBV19 and J is TRBJ1-2; TRBD1 might be the D (5 bases). V was trimmed by 8 bases and J by 4 bases, leaving 17 bases between them. Germline CDR1 reads LNHDA; CDR2 reads SQIVND (reference sequence). This CDR3 is 14 amino acids long. The CDR3 here is CASLPGPSVYGYTF. CDR3 nucleotide sequence: TGTGCCAGTTTACCGGGACCCAGTGTCTATGGCTACACCTTC.

This rearrangement joins TRBV5-8 to TRBJ2-3; either TRBD1 or TRBD2 may fit D (5 bases each). From germline, CDR1 is SGHTS and CDR2 YDEGEE. V was cut by 4 bases and J by 0 bases, with 12 bases left in between. CDR3 length: 15 residues. The DNA of the CDR3 is TGTGCCAGCAGCCCAGGGACCTCTAGCACAGATACGCAGTATTTT. It encodes CASSPGTSSTDTQYF.

The chain joins TRBV29-1 to TRBJ2-7; D is possibly TRBD2 (7 bases). Trimming took off 1 base at V and 3 bases at J, with 19 bases between the two ends. This CDR3 is built from 16 residues. Germline V CDR1 and CDR2: SQVTM, ANQGSEA. CDR3 DNA sequence: TGCAGCGTTGAAGGTTTGGGGGGGCGGGGGATCTACGAGCAGTACTTC. It encodes CSVEGLGGRGIYEQYF.